This note documents a single T cell receptor beta chain sequence. The sample is drawn from a study of blood T cell repertoires in COVID-19. For the study at large: The United States, Italy and Spain were the sources of the acute and convalescent COVID-19 samples. Sources were T cells, B-cell-depleted T cells, or PBMCs; the material itself was cDNA or gDNA.

This CDR3 is built from 15 residues. CDR1 is KGHSH, CDR2 LQKENI, per germline. The germline V and J ends were trimmed by 4 bases and 4 bases, with 14 bases remaining between them. Per the original data handling: Reference gene primers were amplified, and this amplification served to estimate nucleated cell counts. TCRdb keeps only in-frame clones here, not all; method: immunoSEQ multiplex PCR. V and J calls and clone size come straight from that table; D and trimming were deduced from the DNA. The data show about 190,000 clones, approximately 80% seen once. This chain links TRBV18 with TRBJ1-3, with TRBD1 as a possible D gene (5 bases). Sequencing was done on a sample of peripheral blood. The source is a human donor in a cohort sampled during active COVID-19. This chain's CDR3 is CASSQTGTVGNTIYF. The CDR3 DNA reads TGTGCCAGCTCACAGACCGGGACTGTAGGAAACACCATATATTTT.